The rows below give T cell receptor beta chains drawn from one sample of a study of cytomegalovirus exposure and HLA in healthy donors. This table comes from immunoSEQ multiplex PCR, and its TCRdb copy is limited to in-frame clones, with some not included. The profile shows under 150,000 clones, over 60% of them singletons. The sequenced material came from PBMCs. These receptors were taken from a human donor in good health. CDR3s include the opening cysteine and the closing phenylalanine or tryptophan. The order of the fields is V gene, clone size, D gene, J gene, CDR3 DNA, CDR3 protein. D genes are given only for firm matches. The size entry is marked missing in some rows and otherwise reads once, few, many or a size class.

TRBV6-6	few	TRBD1	TRBJ1-2	TGTGCCAGCAGTTACCCAGGGGGGAACTATGGCTACACCTTC	CASSYPGGNYGYTF
TRBV9	NA	TRBD2	TRBJ2-7	TGTGCCAGCAGCGTAGTTCCTAGCGGGGCCCCTTGGGAGCAGTACTTC	CASSVVPSGAPWEQYF
TRBV5-1	NA	TRBD1	TRBJ2-2	TGCGCCAGCAGCTTCGAGGGGGCCGACACCGGGGAGCTGTTTTTT	CASSFEGADTGELFF
TRBV27	NA	TRBD1	TRBJ2-7	TGTGCCAGCAGTTTACTTCAGGGGGCCCACGAGCAGTACTTC	CASSLLQGAHEQYF
TRBV10-3	few	NA	TRBJ1-6	TGTGCCATCAGAGGGGAGGATTCACCCCTCCACTTT	CAIRGEDSPLHF
TRBV4-2	few	NA	TRBJ2-7	TGTGCCAGCAGCCAAGCATGGGGGGACGAGCAGTACTTC	CASSQAWGDEQYF
TRBV27	NA	TRBD1	TRBJ1-6	TGTGCCAGCAGTTTAAACATAGGGGACAGGGGGGTCTCACCCCTCCACTTT	CASSLNIGDRGVSPLHF
TRBV28	NA	TRBD1	TRBJ1-1	TGTGCCAGCAATCAGGGGGACACTGAAGCTTTCTTT	CASNQGDTEAFF
TRBV5-4	NA	NA	TRBJ2-5	TGTGCCAGCAGCTGGGTGGGGAGCCAAGAGACCCAGTACTTC	CASSWVGSQETQYF
TRBV19	NA	NA	TRBJ1-4	TGTGCCAGTAGTATCCCGGGACAAGGAAATGAAAAACTGTTTTTT	CASSIPGQGNEKLFF
TRBV2	NA	NA	TRBJ1-5	TGTGCCAGTGTGGGACTCCCGAGGAATCAGCCCCAGCATTTT	CASVGLPRNQPQHF
TRBV9	NA	TRBD2	TRBJ2-6	TGTGCCAGCAGCCCGTTTGCGGGGGCTGGGGCCAACGTCCTGACTTTC	CASSPFAGAGANVLTF
TRBV9	NA	TRBD2	TRBJ2-5	TGTGCCAGCAGCGTTTCATTAGCGGGGGTGGGAAAGGAGACCCAGTACTTC	CASSVSLAGVGKETQYF
TRBV5-1	NA	TRBD1	TRBJ2-7	TGCGCCAGCCAAGAGGACAGGGGGCGATCCTACGAGCAGTACTTC	CASQEDRGRSYEQYF
TRBV28	NA	NA	TRBJ2-2	TGTGCCAGCAGTTTAGAGGTGCGGGAGCTGTTTTTT	CASSLEVRELFF
TRBV6-5	NA	NA	TRBJ2-1	TGTGCCAGCAGTTTCGACTGGGATGAGCAGTTCTTC	CASSFDWDEQFF
TRBV9	NA	TRBD1	TRBJ1-2	TGTGCCAGCAGCCCCCGGGACAGGGGGGACTATGGCTACACCTTC	CASSPRDRGDYGYTF
TRBV19	NA	TRBD1	TRBJ1-4	TGTGCCAGTAGTAAGCGGACAGGGGAGAATGAAAAACTGTTTTTT	CASSKRTGENEKLFF
TRBV13	NA	NA	TRBJ2-3	TGTGCCAGCAGCGGAAGGACAGCTAGCACAGATACGCAGTATTTT	CASSGRTASTDTQYF
TRBV11-2	NA	NA	TRBJ2-7	TGTGCCAGCAGCTCGACAGGTTCTACCTACGAGCAGTACTTC	CASSSTGSTYEQYF
TRBV7-9	few	TRBD1	TRBJ1-4	TGTGCCAGCAGCTCCGGGACAGGGAGGGGTGAAAAACTGTTTTTT	CASSSGTGRGEKLFF
TRBV11-2	NA	NA	TRBJ2-1	TGTGCCAGCAGCTTAGTTGGGGGACTTAACAATGAGCAGTTCTTC	CASSLVGGLNNEQFF
TRBV6-5	NA	NA	TRBJ1-5	TGTGCCAGCAGTTACCCGGGAGGCCAGCCCCAGCATTTT	CASSYPGGQPQHF
TRBV4-3	NA	TRBD1	TRBJ1-1	TGCGCCAGCAGCCCAGGGGGGATTGGACGCGACACTGAAGCTTTCTTT	CASSPGGIGRDTEAFF
TRBV19	NA	NA	TRBJ2-7	TGTGCCAGTACCCCCCCTCAAGAGAGCTCCTACGAGCAGTACTTC	CASTPPQESSYEQYF
TRBV6-1	NA	TRBD1	TRBJ1-4	TGTGCCAGCAGGACAGGGGGAGGGGAAAAACTGTTTTTT	CASRTGGGEKLFF
TRBV11-2	NA	NA	TRBJ1-6	TGTGCCAGCAGCTTACACAGTAGGAATTCACCCCTCCACTTT	CASSLHSRNSPLHF
TRBV2	NA	NA	TRBJ1-3	TGTGCCAGCAGCCGCGGGAGGATCTCTGGAAACACCATATATTTT	CASSRGRISGNTIYF
TRBV6-5	NA	TRBD1	TRBJ2-7	TGTGCCAGCAGTACCGGGACAGGGCCCTCCTACGAGCAGTACTTC	CASSTGTGPSYEQYF
TRBV14	once	TRBD1	TRBJ2-7	TGTGCCAGCAGCCAGGACAGGGGGCGGTACGAGCAGTACTTC	CASSQDRGRYEQYF
TRBV7-9	NA	TRBD1	TRBJ1-3	TGTGCCATCAGCGGGGACAGGGCTGGAAACACCATATATTTT	CAISGDRAGNTIYF